The clone carrying this T cell receptor (beta chain) turned up a few times. No antigen is known for it. TCRdb processed the 5' RACE reads anew with MiXCR; each CDR3 protein has one entry. This repertoire shows about half a million distinct CDR3 sequences, 18% found once; its top ten account for about 12%. The J segment lost 6 bases and the V segment lost 0 bases, leaving 6 bases of the junction unmatched. The CDR3 covers 16 residues. Germline CDR1 is SGHNT and CDR2 is YYREEE (reference sequence). This sample is drawn from a study of T-cell memory formation after mild COVID-19. Study-wide results and caveats: Some clones that responded turned up in pre-infection memory, which suggests that cross-reactive memory joined in. CD8+ contracting clones occupied EMRA, while CD4+ ones occupied mainly CM and EM.

The receptor's source is an adult woman who had mild COVID-19 (a few samples of this study predate the infection). Cell type and time point are not known. Sequencing was done on a sample of PBMCs or a T cell subset sorted from them (not recorded which). The chain recombines TRBV5-4 with TRBJ2-3; 11 bases are a match to TRBD2. The CDR3 DNA sequence: TGTGCCAGCAGCTTGGTCCTAGCGGGAGGAGTGGATACGCAGTATTTT. Its translation is CASSLVLAGGVDTQYF.